This entry lists 20 T cell receptor beta chains sequenced from one sample in a study of blood T cell repertoires in COVID-19. TCRdb's copy holds only in-frame clones and misses some; the assay was immunoSEQ multiplex PCR. Found here are 160,000 or so clones, around 91% of them singletons; the top ten hold around 15%. The material sequenced was peripheral blood. The receptors were sampled from a woman in her forties with acute or convalescent COVID-19.

The rearrangement links TRBV2 to TRBJ2-3, with 11 bases identical to TRBD2. Losses at the gene ends were 9 bases for V and 7 bases for J; bases not matched to a gene: 6. This CDR3 comprises 13 residues. Germline CDR1 SNHLY, CDR2 FYNNEI. CDR3 region: CARKPTSGNTQYF. The CDR3 DNA reads as TGTGCCAGAAAGCCGACTAGCGGGAATACGCAGTATTTT. The whole variable domain, remainder taken from reference TRBV2 and TRBJ2-3, is EPEVTQTPSHQVTQMGQEVILRCVPISNHLYFYWYRQILGQKVEFLVSFYNNEISEKSEIFDDQFSVERPDGSNFTLKIRSTKLEDSAMYFCARKPTSGNTQYFGPGTRLTVL.

J is TRBJ1-2 and V is TRBV6-5; 10 nucleotides line up with TRBD1. The CDR3 is 14 residues long. V trimming: 6 bases; J trimming: 9 bases; junction bases outside the gene matches: 10. CDR1 MNHEY and CDR2 SVGAGI come from the germline V gene. The CDR3 nucleotides read TGTGCCAGCAGCCCACCCGGGACAGGGGACCGCTACACCTTC. Translated, it gives CASSPPGTGDRYTF.

This clone was seen only once. The V and J genes are TRBV4-1 and TRBJ1-5; TRBD1 matches 9 bases. The germline gives CDR1 MGHRA, CDR2 YSYEKL. V trimming: 6 bases; J trimming: 3 bases; junction bases outside the gene matches: 3. The CDR3 has 14 residues. CDR3 protein: CASRRTGANQPQHF. CDR3 in DNA: TGCGCCAGCAGAAGGACAGGGGCCAATCAGCCCCAGCATTTT.

The chain employs TRBV19 and TRBJ2-1, with D perhaps matching TRBD2 (5 bases). The CDR3 has 17 residues. Germline V CDR1 and CDR2: LNHDA, SQIVND (reference sequence). V was shortened by 7 bases and J by 0 bases, with 19 bases between the two germline ends. The CDR3 is CASNRGGGRSSYNEQFF. CDR3 coding DNA: TGTGCCAGTAACCGAGGCGGAGGAAGGAGCTCCTACAATGAGCAGTTCTTC.

J is TRBJ2-1 and V is TRBV30, with TRBD2 matching over 11 bases. There are 14 residues in the CDR3. Looked up from germline, CDR1 is GTSNPN and CDR2 is SVGIG (reference sequence). V shed 8 bases, J shed 4 bases, and the junction held 7 bases outside the gene matches. CDR3: CAGTSGGHYNEQFF. The DNA for the CDR3 is TGTGCCGGAACTAGCGGGGGCCATTACAATGAGCAGTTCTTC. Based on the CDR3 plus reference TRBV30 and TRBJ2-1, the full variable domain is SQTIHQWPATLVQPVGSPLSLECTVEGTSNPNLYWYRQAAGRGLQLLFYSVGIGQISSEVPQNLSASRPQDRQFILSSKKLLLSDSGFYLCAGTSGGHYNEQFFGPGTRLTVL.

This clone came up once. The chain recombines TRBV15 with TRBJ2-3, with TRBD2 matching 10 bases. Trimming removed 3 bases from V and 6 bases from J; junction bases left unmatched: 9. The CDR3 has 16 amino acids. Germline CDR1 LNHNV, CDR2 YYDKDF (reference sequence). DNA of the CDR3: TGTGCCACCAGCAGCGGAACTAGCGGGGTGTTCGATACGCAGTATTTT. Protein product: CATSSGTSGVFDTQYF.

This clone was recorded only once. J is TRBJ1-5 and V is TRBV29-1; TRBD1 aligns across 7 bases. Germline V gene data show CDR1 as SQVTM and CDR2 as ANQGSEA. CDR3 length equals 12 residues. Trimming at V came to 5 bases and at J to 7 bases, leaving 5 bases not matched to a gene. The CDR3 sequence is CSVLQGGQPQHF. The CDR3 DNA follows: TGCAGCGTTCTCCAGGGGGGACAGCCCCAGCATTTT.

The chain has TRBV28 and TRBJ2-7; 8 positions match TRBD1. The CDR3 runs 15 residues. V was clipped by 6 bases and J by 0 bases; unmatched bases: 7. Germline CDR1 MDHEN, CDR2 SYDVKM. The CDR3 spells CASRTGARSSYEQYF. CDR3 sequence (DNA): TGTGCCAGCAGGACAGGGGCTAGGAGCTCCTACGAGCAGTACTTC.

This chain links TRBV7-3 with TRBJ1-2, with D maybe TRBD1 (5 bases). V lost 0 bases to trimming and J lost 0 bases, with 8 bases between them. The length of the CDR3 is 15 residues. Germline-derived CDR1 and CDR2 are SGHTA and FQGTGA. CDR3 DNA sequence: TGTGCCAGCAGCTTAACCGGGGGGACTAACTATGGCTACACCTTC. It specifies CASSLTGGTNYGYTF.

The chain uses TRBV27 and TRBJ2-7; possibly TRBD1 for D (5 bases). Germline values: CDR1 MNHEY, CDR2 SMNVEV (reference sequence). The CDR3 is 16 amino acids. Trimming pared 3 bases from V and 2 bases from J, leaving 17 bases between. The CDR3, as DNA: TGTGCCAGCAGTTTGTCGAGTGCAGGGTTTGCCTACGAGCAGTACTTC. Its protein is CASSLSSAGFAYEQYF.

The rearrangement joins TRBV19 to TRBJ2-3, with TRBD2 matching over 10 bases. The CDR3 runs to 15 residues. V shed 7 bases, J shed 5 bases, and the junction held 9 bases outside the gene matches. In germline, CDR1 is LNHDA, CDR2 SQIVND (reference sequence). CDR3 residues: CASTTSGTEGDTQYF. In DNA, the CDR3 is TGTGCCAGTACAACTAGCGGGACCGAGGGAGATACGCAGTATTTT.

This chain links TRBV28 with TRBJ1-1; D gene unclear. V was shortened by 9 bases and J by 8 bases, with 16 bases between the two germline ends. The CDR3 spans 12 residues. Germline V gives CDR1 MDHEN, CDR2 SYDVKM. Here the CDR3 DNA reads TGTGCCAGGTCAACGGGGATAAAGGAAGCTTTCTTT. This translates into CARSTGIKEAFF.

The rearrangement joins TRBV7-2 to TRBJ2-7, with 11 bases aligning to TRBD1. In germline, CDR1 is SGHTA, CDR2 FQGNSA. V shed 5 bases and J 6 bases; nucleotides not matched to a gene: 6. This CDR3 has 14 residues. The CDR3 DNA reads TGTGCCAGCAGCATAGGACAGGGGGCCGGCGAGCAGTACTTC. Amino acids: CASSIGQGAGEQYF.

This clone was seen more than once but under ten times. The chain uses TRBV6-1 and TRBJ2-7; D not certain. CDR1 is MNHNS, CDR2 SASEGT, per germline. CDR3 length: 13 amino acids. Trimming took 3 bases from V and 4 from J, leaving 10 bases between them. CDR3 region: CASSELVSYEQYF. The CDR3 DNA reads as TGTGCCAGCAGTGAGCTGGTCAGTTACGAGCAGTACTTC.

This clone was detected only once. The rearrangement links TRBV28 to TRBJ1-2; D gene ambiguous. The V gene lost 6 bases and the J gene lost 6 bases, with 14 bases spanning the gap. The CDR3 has 13 amino acids. CDR1 and CDR2 (germline): MDHEN, SYDVKM. The CDR3 nucleotides read TGTGCCAGCAGGCCTACTACTGAAGATGGCTACACCTTC. This translates into CASRPTTEDGYTF.

A word on this clone: At one end, the junction sequence differs from germline, possibly due to a read error. The chain couples TRBV15 to TRBJ2-7; the D gene is possibly TRBD1 (5 bases). The CDR3 consists of 14 residues. Germline assignment: CDR1 LNHNV and CDR2 YYDKDF (reference sequence). The CDR3 DNA sequence: TGTGCCACCAGCAGAGAGAGAACAGGAGCCCTTTTCCTCTTC. Residues: CATSRERTGALFLF.

The chain links TRBV7-9 to TRBJ2-7; TRBD2 matches at 9 bases. CDR1 and CDR2 from the germline V gene are SEHNR and FQNEAQ (reference sequence). The CDR3 spans 15 residues. Germline trimming cut 1 base from V and 4 bases from J; bases unmatched to any gene: 5. CDR3: CASSLVISGGYEQYF. In DNA form, the CDR3 reads TGTGCCAGCAGCTTAGTAATTAGCGGGGGTTACGAGCAGTACTTC.

The chain combines TRBV19 with TRBJ1-4; D gene unclear. Trimming cost V 6 bases and J 0 bases, with 14 bases left between them. The CDR3 spans 16 residues. The germline V gene has CDR1 LNHDA and CDR2 SQIVND (reference sequence). This CDR3 is CASRRLTTATNEKLFF. CDR3 coding DNA: TGTGCCAGTAGGCGCCTAACTACTGCAACTAATGAAAAACTGTTTTTT.

The chain couples TRBV11-3 to TRBJ2-1; TRBD2 matches 11 bases. Germline V lookup: CDR1 SGHNT, CDR2 YENEEA. This CDR3 has 15 amino acids. The J segment lost 8 bases and the V segment lost 1 base, leaving 4 bases of the junction unmatched. The CDR3 here is CASSLGLAGGYEQFF. Here the CDR3 DNA reads TGTGCCAGCAGCTTAGGGCTAGCGGGGGGATATGAGCAGTTCTTC. The whole variable domain, remainder taken from reference TRBV11-3 and TRBJ2-1, is EAGVVQSPRYKIIEKKQPVAFWCNPISGHNTLYWYLQNLGQGPELLIRYENEEAVDDSQLPKDRFSAERLKGVDSTLKIQPAELGDSAVYLCASSLGLAGGYEQFFGPGTRLTVL.

The rearrangement links TRBV10-2 to TRBJ2-1; 13 nucleotides match TRBD2. CDR1 and CDR2 from the germline V gene are WSHSY and SAAADI. Germline trimming cut 6 bases from V and 7 bases from J; bases unmatched to any gene: 21. CDR3 length: 20 residues. As DNA, the CDR3 is TGCGCCAGCAGAGAGAGGACTAGCGGGGGCCGTCAATTAAACCTAAATGAGCAGTTCTTC. As protein: CASRERTSGGRQLNLNEQFF.